The T cell receptor (beta chain) described here comes from a study of shared clonotypes between healthy human individuals. Study conclusions and caveats: With a few donors compared, roughly 5% of naive CD4 clonotypes were shared. Memory subsets generally showed lower estimated richness than naive subsets.

Details on this clone: No antigen is known for it.

Naive CD8 cells comprised CD45RO-negative, CCR7-positively selected cells, excluding terminally differentiated effector memory CD45RA+ cells. Per germline, CDR1 SGDLS and CDR2 YYNGEE. Trimming took off 0 bases at V and 5 bases at J, with 7 bases between the two ends. The CDR3 runs to 13 residues. Across several immunoSEQ plates, the genomic DNA of each subset was split evenly. The assay was immunoSEQ multiplex PCR, and TCRdb's table has in-frame clones only and misses some. Of roughly 2.1 million clones listed, just over 90% were seen once; the top ten hold around 1.7%. V usage is TRBV9 and J usage is TRBJ2-3; no clear D gene. Input material: naive CD8+ T cells from PBMCs. This sequence originates from a man younger than 35 in good health. Some clones in this sample may be carry-over from other donors' samples. DNA for the CDR3: TGTGCCAGCAGCGTAGTAAGTGAAGATACGCAGTATTTT. Its translation: CASSVVSEDTQYF.